A single sample is the source of the 21 T cell receptor beta chains below, sequenced in a study of neurological immune-mediated disorders. One entry per CDR3 protein, called by TCRdb with MiXCR from the 5' RACE reads. The data contain roughly 56,000 distinct CDR3 sequences, 11% of them singletons. Input material: PBMCs. All receptors derive from a man in his 60s in good health.

This clonotype was detected ten times or more. The chain joins TRBV5-1 to TRBJ2-3; 12 bases line up with TRBD2. The ends lost 4 bases at V and 1 base at J; junction bases unmatched: 4. This CDR3 comprises 16 residues. Per germline, CDR1 SGHRS and CDR2 YFSETQ. The CDR3 DNA is TGCGCCAGCAGCGTTCGACTAGCGGGGGGCACAGATACGCAGTATTTT. The encoded protein is CASSVRLAGGTDTQYF.

This clonotype was recorded at least ten times. The chain combines TRBV12-3 or TRBV12-4 with TRBJ2-5; D may be TRBD2 (6 bases). Trimming removed 2 bases at V and 5 bases at J, with 15 bases between. This CDR3 is 15 amino acids long. CDR3 sequence reads: CASSLRGGKKETQYF. The CDR3 region has the DNA TGTGCCAGCAGTTTACGGGGAGGCAAGAAGGAGACCCAGTACTTC.

For this clonotype: The junction does not match germline at one end; this may be a read error. The genes are TRBV9 and TRBJ2-7, with 8 nucleotides matching TRBD1. This CDR3 contains 15 residues. CDR1 SGDLS and CDR2 YYNGEE come from the germline V gene. As DNA, the CDR3 is TGTTCCAGCAGCGCCCCGGACAGGGCACCCTACGAGCAGTACTTC. Translating it yields CSSSAPDRAPYEQYF.

This clonotype was observed at least ten times. V usage is TRBV12-3 or TRBV12-4 and J usage is TRBJ2-2, with 10 bases identical to TRBD1. The trim removed 4 bases at V and 5 bases at J, leaving 7 bases unmatched. The CDR3 length is 16 residues. CDR3 bases: TGTGCCAGCAGTTCCTGGGGACAGGGGAAGACCGGGGAGCTGTTTTTT. Protein sequence: CASSSWGQGKTGELFF.

Many counts were recorded for this clonotype. This chain connects TRBV5-1 to TRBJ2-7, with a possible D match to TRBD1 (6 bases). The CDR3 contains 13 residues. V lost 0 bases, J lost 4 bases, and 8 bases lay in between. Germline V gene sequence: CDR1 SGHRS, CDR2 YFSETQ. Here the CDR3 reads CASSLDRAYEQYF. CDR3 DNA: TGCGCCAGCAGCTTGGACAGGGCTTACGAGCAGTACTTC. The full variable domain, completed using reference TRBV5-1 and TRBJ2-7, is KAGVTQTPRYLIKTRGQQVTLSCSPISGHRSVSWYQQTPGQGLQFLFEYFSETQRNKGNFPGRFSGRQFSNSRSEMNVSTLELGDSALYLCASSLDRAYEQYFGPGTRLTVT.

This clonotype was seen many times. This rearrangement joins TRBV7-2 to TRBJ1-1; D is unclear. CDR3 length equals 15 residues. Germline V gene lookup returns CDR1 SGHTA and CDR2 FQGNSA. Trimming removed 4 bases from V and 11 bases from J, with 23 bases in between. Here the CDR3 reads CASSSGEVRPARAFF. The CDR3 region has the DNA TGTGCCAGCAGCTCTGGGGAAGTGAGGCCCGCGAGGGCTTTCTTT.

In its sample, this clonotype was seen many times. The chain is built from TRBV20-1 and TRBJ1-5; 7 bases fit TRBD1. Germline CDR1 DFQATT, CDR2 SNEGSKA (reference sequence). This CDR3 has 14 amino acids. The junction had 8 bases not matched to a gene; V was cut back by 5 bases and J by 4 bases. The CDR3 spells CSALQGGVNQPQHF. As DNA, the CDR3 is TGCAGTGCTCTTCAGGGGGGAGTTAATCAGCCCCAGCATTTT.

This clonotype was seen repeatedly, ten times or more. The chain carries TRBV5-6 and TRBJ2-2; perhaps TRBD2 as D (6 bases). Germline assignment: CDR1 SGHDT and CDR2 YYEEEE. The germline V and J ends were trimmed by 2 bases and 5 bases, with 10 bases remaining between them. CDR3 length: 14 amino acids. The CDR3 protein is CASSFYGGTGELFF. In nucleotides, the CDR3 is TGTGCCAGCAGCTTCTATGGAGGGACCGGGGAGCTGTTTTTT.

This clonotype was counted between two and nine times. Possible read error: a much larger clone is one base away. No conserved phenylalanine or tryptophan ends this CDR3, so it is likely a read error. This rearrangement joins TRBV9 to TRBJ1-1; D is unresolved. Germline CDR1 SGDLS, CDR2 YYNGEE. V lost 3 bases, J lost 1 base, and 4 bases lay in between. The CDR3 loop spans 12 amino acids. The CDR3 sequence: CASSARNTEAFL. In DNA form, the CDR3 reads TGTGCCAGCAGCGCTAGGAACACTGAAGCTTTCTTA.

This clonotype was observed at least ten times. The V and J genes are TRBV4-3 and TRBJ2-1, with D perhaps TRBD2 (5 bases). The length of the CDR3 is 16 residues. Germline assignment: CDR1 LGHNA and CDR2 YSLEER. Trimming took 0 bases from V and 3 from J, leaving 12 bases between them. The CDR3 sequence is CASSQDPAGNYNEQFF. DNA of the CDR3: TGCGCCAGCAGCCAAGATCCGGCCGGGAACTACAATGAGCAGTTCTTC.

The gene calls are TRBV5-1 and TRBJ2-7; possibly TRBD1 for D (5 bases). Deletions cut 3 bases from V and 2 bases from J, with 12 bases between. The CDR3 contains 14 residues. From germline, CDR1 is SGHRS and CDR2 YFSETQ. CDR3 in amino acids: CASSSEGVPYEQYF. CDR3 bases: TGCGCCAGCAGCTCCGAAGGGGTCCCCTACGAGCAGTACTTC.

This clonotype was detected ten times or more. The genes are TRBV7-9 and TRBJ2-3; D gene uncertain. The CDR3 extends over 15 amino acids. V lost 9 bases and J 9 bases, leaving 25 bases between the germline ends. Germline CDR1 reads SEHNR; CDR2 reads FQNEAQ (reference sequence). CDR3 sequence: CASDHPRSLRSTQYF. The CDR3 region has the DNA TGTGCCAGTGACCACCCCCGGAGTTTGAGATCCACGCAGTATTTT.

There are many counts of this clonotype. This chain uses TRBV27 with TRBJ2-3, with 8 bases that match TRBD2. The germline V gene has CDR1 MNHEY and CDR2 SMNVEV (reference sequence). After removal of 3 bases from V and 4 bases from J, the junction contained 3 bases not matched to a gene. The CDR3 covers 14 residues. This CDR3 is CASSFSGGADTQYF. The CDR3 nucleotides read TGTGCCAGCAGTTTCAGCGGGGGCGCAGATACGCAGTATTTT.

This clonotype was observed at least ten times. The chain has TRBV5-1 and TRBJ1-2; TRBD1 agrees at 7 bases. The CDR3 is made up of 15 amino acids. Germline loops: CDR1 SGHRS, CDR2 YFSETQ. V shed 4 bases and J 6 bases; nucleotides not matched to a gene: 12. The CDR3 region is CASSPAGQEYDGYTF. The CDR3 coding sequence is TGCGCCAGCAGCCCCGCCGGACAGGAGTATGATGGCTACACCTTC.

This clonotype was picked up many times. An end of the junction does not agree with germline; a read error may underlie this. The chain is built from TRBV5-1 and TRBJ1-1; D not certain. Germline V CDR1 and CDR2: SGHRS, YFSETQ. The CDR3 is 13 amino acids. The DNA of the CDR3 is TGCGCCAGCAGCCTGACAACGAACGCTGAAGCTTTCTTT. Its translation: CASSLTTNAEAFF. The whole variable domain, filled in from reference TRBV5-1 and TRBJ1-1, reads KAGVTQTPRYLIKTRGQQVTLSCSPISGHRSVSWYQQTPGQGLQFLFEYFSETQRNKGNFPGRFSGRQFSNSRSEMNVSTLELGDSALYLCASSLTTNAEAFFGQGTRLTVV.

This clonotype showed up many times. The chain combines TRBV7-2 with TRBJ1-2; D is possibly TRBD1 (5 bases). V was shortened by 5 bases and J by 3 bases, with 10 bases between the two germline ends. This CDR3 is 13 amino acids long. The germline gives CDR1 SGHTA, CDR2 FQGNSA. Here the CDR3 reads CASSPWGDYGYTF. For the CDR3, the DNA is TGTGCCAGCAGCCCCTGGGGGGACTATGGCTACACCTTC.

This clonotype has a count of ten or more. The chain uses TRBV5-1 and TRBJ2-7; D is possibly TRBD2 (6 bases). The CDR3 consists of 18 residues. Germline loops: CDR1 SGHRS, CDR2 YFSETQ. Between the trimmed V and J ends, which lost 0 bases and 3 bases, there was a span of 22 bases. The CDR3 region is CASSLGTLQDYVSYEQYF. For the CDR3, the DNA is TGCGCCAGCAGCTTGGGTACGCTTCAGGACTACGTGAGCTACGAGCAGTACTTC.

This clonotype was counted a few times. The gene calls are TRBV27 and TRBJ2-1; TRBD2 matches at 7 bases. This CDR3 comprises 15 residues. Germline assignment: CDR1 MNHEY and CDR2 SMNVEV (reference sequence). V trimming: 5 bases; J trimming: 6 bases; junction bases outside the gene matches: 10. CDR3 region: CASSRDVWGGNEQFF. The CDR3 region has the DNA TGTGCCAGCAGTAGGGATGTTTGGGGGGGCAATGAGCAGTTCTTC.

In regard to this clonotype: A much larger clone sits a single nucleotide away, making a read error possible. This chain uses TRBV5-1 with TRBJ2-7, with D perhaps TRBD1 or TRBD2 (5 bases each). Trimming left V 7 bases short and J 8 bases short, with 13 bases between. Germline V lookup: CDR1 SGHRS, CDR2 YFSETQ. This CDR3 spans 11 amino acids. CDR3 bases: TGCGCCAGCTGGGACGACCTTAAGCAGTACTTC. It is translated as CASWDDLKQYF.

This clonotype was detected only a few times. The chain has TRBV28 and TRBJ1-4; D is undetermined. This CDR3 comprises 14 residues. V was cut by 5 bases and J by 8 bases, with 15 bases left in between. Germline CDR1 is MDHEN and CDR2 is SYDVKM. The CDR3 DNA reads as TGTGCCAGCAGTCGGGAGACGGCCTGGGAAAAACTGTTTTTT. Its protein product is CASSRETAWEKLFF. The full variable domain, completed using reference TRBV28 and TRBJ1-4, is DVKVTQSSRYLVKRTGEKVFLECVQDMDHENMFWYRQDPGLGLRLIYFSYDVKMKEKGDIPEGYSVSREKKERFSLILESASTNQTSMYLCASSRETAWEKLFFGSGTQLSVL.

This rearrangement joins TRBV5-5 to TRBJ2-7; D remains ambiguous. The CDR3 covers 13 residues. CDR1 and CDR2 (germline): SGHKS, YYEKEE (reference sequence). V lost 4 bases to trimming and J lost 4 bases, with 12 bases between them. As DNA, the CDR3 is TGTGCCAGCAGCCTAGGGTGGTCTTACGAGCAGTACTTC. This sequence encodes CASSLGWSYEQYF.